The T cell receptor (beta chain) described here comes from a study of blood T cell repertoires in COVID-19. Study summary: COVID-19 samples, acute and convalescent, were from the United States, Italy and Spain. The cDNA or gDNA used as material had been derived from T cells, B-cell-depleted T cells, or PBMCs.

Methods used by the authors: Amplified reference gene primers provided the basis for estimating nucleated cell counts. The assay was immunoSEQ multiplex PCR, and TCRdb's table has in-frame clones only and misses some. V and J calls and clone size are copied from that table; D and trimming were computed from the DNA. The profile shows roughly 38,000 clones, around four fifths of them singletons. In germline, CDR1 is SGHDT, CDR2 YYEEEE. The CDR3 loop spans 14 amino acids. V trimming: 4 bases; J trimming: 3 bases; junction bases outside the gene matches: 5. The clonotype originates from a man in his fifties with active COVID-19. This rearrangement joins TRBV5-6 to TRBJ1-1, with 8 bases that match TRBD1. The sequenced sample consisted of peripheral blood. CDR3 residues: CASSRGQADTEAFF. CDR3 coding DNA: TGTGCCAGCAGCCGGGGACAGGCGGACACTGAAGCTTTCTTT.